This passage covers 21 T cell receptor beta chains from one sample sequenced in a study of OX40 agonist ivuxolimab in advanced cancers. Library preparation used the immunoSEQ multiplex PCR assay. What TCRdb holds here is the immuneACCESS table cut down to in-frame rearrangements. Part of the clones is not present; checked against another copy, under half of the missing clones reflect an unresolved V gene, and the others are unexplained. The sample table contains 70,000 or so clones; only one count was recorded for around nine tenths of them. The top ten clones comprise around 0.8% of the sample. The specimen comprised CD4+ or CD8+ T cells sorted from blood, sampled in a trial of the OX40 agonist ivuxolimab. Receptor source: an adult with an advanced solid tumor such as melanoma, head and neck, liver or kidney cancer.

The gene calls are TRBV5-1 and TRBJ2-1; D call uncertain. The CDR3 runs to 13 residues. V gave up 1 base and J gave up 5 bases, with 7 bases separating them. Germline loops: CDR1 SGHRS, CDR2 YFSETQ. CDR3 region: CASSLNTNNEQFF. For the CDR3, the DNA is TGCGCCAGCAGCTTGAATACCAACAATGAGCAGTTCTTC.

The rearrangement joins TRBV28 to TRBJ1-5; D may be TRBD1 (5 bases). Between the trimmed V and J ends, which lost 8 bases and 8 bases, there was a span of 16 bases. Germline V CDR1 and CDR2: MDHEN, SYDVKM. The length of the CDR3 is 13 residues. The CDR3 is CASFRDPGEPQHF. The DNA of the CDR3 is TGTGCCAGCTTCAGGGATCCCGGTGAGCCCCAGCATTTT.

The chain employs TRBV28 and TRBJ1-5; D possibly corresponds to TRBD1 (5 bases). Trimming removed 6 bases at V and 9 bases at J, with 21 bases between. The CDR3 has 15 residues. Germline V gene sequence: CDR1 MDHEN, CDR2 SYDVKM. CDR3 residues: CASSVTERDHSPQHF. In nucleotides, the CDR3 is TGTGCCAGCAGCGTGACAGAGCGGGACCATTCGCCCCAGCATTTT. Full variable domain (outside the CDR3, taken from reference TRBV28 and TRBJ1-5): DVKVTQSSRYLVKRTGEKVFLECVQDMDHENMFWYRQDPGLGLRLIYFSYDVKMKEKGDIPEGYSVSREKKERFSLILESASTNQTSMYLCASSVTERDHSPQHFGDGTRLSIL.

J is TRBJ2-5 and V is TRBV6-5; no reliable D call. CDR1 is MNHEY, CDR2 SVGAGI, per germline. The CDR3 loop spans 14 amino acids. V was trimmed by 7 bases and J by 0 bases, leaving 12 bases between them. As DNA, the CDR3 is TGTGCCAGCACCCCCCCTGGGAACCAAGAGACCCAGTACTTC. Translated, it gives CASTPPGNQETQYF.

The gene calls are TRBV18 and TRBJ2-7; possible D gene TRBD1, 6 bases. The CDR3 runs 15 residues. The ends were cut back, 0 bases at V and 1 base at J, with 10 bases in the middle. Germline V CDR1 and CDR2: KGHSH, LQKENI. CDR3 sequence reads: CASSPPSRGSYEQYF. In DNA, the CDR3 is TGTGCCAGCTCACCACCCTCTAGGGGGTCCTACGAGCAGTACTTC.

CDR3 residues: CAITLGRQGYEQYF. In DNA, the CDR3 is TGTGCCATCACATTAGGGCGACAGGGCTACGAGCAGTACTTC. V is TRBV10-3 and J is TRBJ2-7; 7 bases are a match to TRBD1. The germline gives CDR1 ENHRY, CDR2 SYGVKD. Trimming removed 7 bases from V and 3 bases from J; junction bases left unmatched: 9. The CDR3 is 14 amino acids.

V usage is TRBV5-1 and J usage is TRBJ2-7, with 7 bases lining up with TRBD2. Germline trimming cut 0 bases from V and 0 bases from J; bases unmatched to any gene: 3. The CDR3 has 15 residues. CDR1 and CDR2 from the germline V gene are SGHRS and YFSETQ. The DNA of the CDR3 is TGCGCCAGCAGCTTGGGCCCTAGCGGCTCCTACGAGCAGTACTTC. Protein sequence: CASSLGPSGSYEQYF.

This chain connects TRBV19 to TRBJ1-5; possible D gene TRBD1, 5 bases. Per germline, CDR1 LNHDA and CDR2 SQIVND (reference sequence). Trimming shortened V by 8 bases and J by 3 bases, and 14 bases separated the two germline ends. This CDR3 region has 14 residues. CDR3 in amino acids: CASRRGSDNQPQHF. The CDR3 region has the DNA TGTGCCAGTCGTAGGGGCAGCGACAATCAGCCCCAGCATTTT.

The chain links TRBV10-3 to TRBJ2-3; 7 bases fit TRBD1. This CDR3 has 15 amino acids. Germline V gene sequence: CDR1 ENHRY, CDR2 SYGVKD. The V gene end was trimmed by 0 bases and the J gene end by 5 bases; junction bases not matched to a gene: 5. CDR3 DNA sequence: TGTGCCATCAGTGAGTCGGGGCAGGGGGTAGATACGCAGTATTTT. Protein sequence: CAISESGQGVDTQYF.

The CDR3 sequence is CASSFLGQGAGELFF. CDR3 DNA sequence: TGTGCCAGCAGCTTTTTGGGACAGGGGGCCGGGGAGCTGTTTTTT. This chain links TRBV5-6 with TRBJ2-2, with 11 bases identical to TRBD1. V lost 2 bases and J lost 6; bases outside the gene matches: 3. The CDR3 is made up of 15 amino acids. Germline CDR1 and CDR2: SGHDT and YYEEEE.

Written as DNA, the CDR3 is TGCGCCAGCAGCCAAGTCGGCAGGGGGAGGACTAATGAAAAACTGTTTTTT. Translation gives CASSQVGRGRTNEKLFF. V is TRBV4-1 and J is TRBJ1-4; 7 bases line up with TRBD1. J lost 2 bases, V lost 1 base, and 7 bases had no gene match. The CDR3 contains 17 residues. Germline CDR1 is MGHRA and CDR2 is YSYEKL.

This clone was observed once. The chain combines TRBV5-1 with TRBJ2-1, with TRBD1 as a possible D gene (5 bases). The V end lost 0 bases, the J end lost 7 bases, and 5 bases lay between the germline ends. CDR1 and CDR2 (germline): SGHRS, YFSETQ. This CDR3 spans 12 amino acids. The CDR3 bases are TGCGCCAGCAGCTTGGAGGGGAATGAGCAGTTCTTC. As protein: CASSLEGNEQFF.

The rearrangement uses TRBV19 and TRBJ2-1; no clear D. V was pared by 2 bases and J by 0 bases, with 5 bases between. This CDR3 is 14 amino acids long. Germline V gives CDR1 LNHDA, CDR2 SQIVND (reference sequence). The CDR3 bases are TGTGCCAGTAGTATACAGAGCTCCTACAATGAGCAGTTCTTC. As protein: CASSIQSSYNEQFF.

V gene TRBV19 combines with J gene TRBJ2-7; D gene ambiguous. The V end lost 5 bases, the J end lost 4 bases, and 6 bases lay between the germline ends. The germline V gene encodes CDR1 LNHDA and CDR2 SQIVND (reference sequence). CDR3 length: 11 amino acids. The CDR3 coding sequence is TGTGCCAGTAGTTTGGGTTACGAGCAGTACTTC. Translated, it gives CASSLGYEQYF. The variable domain in full, completed from reference TRBV19 and TRBJ2-7, reads DGGITQSPKYLFRKEGQNVTLSCEQNLNHDAMYWYRQDPGQGLRLIYYSQIVNDFQKGDIAEGYSVSREKKESFPLTVTSAQKNPTAFYLCASSLGYEQYFGPGTRLTVT.

The gene calls are TRBV19 and TRBJ1-2, with 8 bases matching TRBD1. The CDR3 contains 14 residues. Germline lookup yields CDR1 LNHDA and CDR2 SQIVND (reference sequence). The junction had 7 bases not matched to a gene; V was cut back by 8 bases and J by 2 bases. The chain's CDR3 is CASRDRGWNYGYTF. The CDR3 nucleotides are TGTGCCAGTCGAGACAGGGGATGGAACTATGGCTACACCTTC.

The genes are TRBV28 and TRBJ2-3; D gene ambiguous. Germline CDR1 and CDR2: MDHEN and SYDVKM. The CDR3 is 14 residues long. V shed 6 bases and J shed 1 base, with 11 bases lying between them. The CDR3 region is CASSPRSGTDTQYF. The CDR3 region has the DNA TGTGCCAGCAGCCCTAGGTCGGGCACAGATACGCAGTATTTT.

The genes are TRBV27 and TRBJ1-2; D uncertain. The CDR3 has 13 amino acids. With 5 bases removed from V and 5 bases from J, the gap between germline ends came to 12 bases. CDR1 MNHEY and CDR2 SMNVEV come from the germline V gene (reference sequence). In DNA form, the CDR3 reads TGTGCCAGCAGTCGGGCTTCGGTTTATGGCTACACCTTC. Encoded protein: CASSRASVYGYTF.

The chain has TRBV6-5 and TRBJ1-5; D is unresolved. The CDR3 sequence is 15 residues long. V was cut by 0 bases and J by 0 bases, with 6 bases left in between. The germline V gene has CDR1 MNHEY and CDR2 SVGAGI. The CDR3 DNA is TGTGCCAGCAGTTACTCGGGCCTTAGCAATCAGCCCCAGCATTTT. It specifies CASSYSGLSNQPQHF.

The V call is TRBV29-1, the J call TRBJ2-3; 8 bases are a match to TRBD2. J gave up 1 base and V 6 bases, and 3 bases lay outside the gene matches. The germline V gene has CDR1 SQVTM and CDR2 ANQGSEA. The CDR3 has 13 residues. CDR3 protein: CSVRSGGTDTQYF. CDR3 coding DNA: TGCAGCGTCCGTAGCGGGGGCACAGATACGCAGTATTTT.

The rearrangement joins TRBV14 to TRBJ2-7; no clear D gene. CDR1 is SGHDN, CDR2 FVKESK, per germline. Trimming stripped 3 bases from V and 5 bases from J, with 5 bases between. The CDR3 has 11 residues. CDR3: CASSHTNEQYF. The CDR3 DNA reads TGTGCCAGCAGCCATACGAACGAGCAGTACTTC. The whole variable domain, remainder taken from reference TRBV14 and TRBJ2-7, is EAGVTQFPSHSVIEKGQTVTLRCDPISGHDNLYWYRRVMGKEIKFLLHFVKESKQDESGMPNNRFLAERTGGTYSTLKVQPAELEDSGVYFCASSHTNEQYFGPGTRLTVT.

CDR3 region: CASRGGNQPQHF. As DNA, the CDR3 is TGTGCCAGCCGGGGGGGCAATCAGCCCCAGCATTTT. The rearrangement uses TRBV19 and TRBJ1-5; TRBD1 might be the D (5 bases). Trimming removed 9 bases from V and 2 bases from J, with 8 bases in between. CDR3 length: 12 amino acids. The germline V gene has CDR1 LNHDA and CDR2 SQIVND (reference sequence).